This TCR beta chain was sequenced for a study of cytomegalovirus exposure and HLA in healthy donors. The CDR3 has 16 amino acids. V shed 3 bases and J shed 6 bases, with 15 bases lying between them. CDR1 MNHEY and CDR2 SVGAGI come from the germline V gene. This clone was seen just once. Primers for the PCR totalled 60 Vbeta and 13 Jbeta. Some clones are missing from TCRdb's copy, which holds only in-frame ones; the method was immunoSEQ multiplex PCR. Of a few hundred thousand clones in the sample, about 87% were seen once. Sequencing was done on a sample of PBMCs. The chain joins TRBV6-5 to TRBJ1-6, with D unresolved. The clonotype was recovered from a woman aged 18-29 years in good health and CMV-seronegative. CDR3 bases: TGTGCCAGCAGTTATAGTGGGAGGGCGCTTAATTCACCCCTCCACTTT. This gives the protein CASSYSGRALNSPLHF.